This T cell receptor beta chain was found in a study of cytomegalovirus exposure and HLA in healthy donors (dated by TCRdb to the late 2010s). Study-level background: An earlier analysis of under 600 of the donors reported approximately 270 Gb of sequence data and 117 million unique TCR beta sequences from about 179 million T cells. The study profiled the T cell repertoires of fewer than 850 subjects by immunosequencing and related them to cytomegalovirus serostatus. On average, roughly 200,000 unique TCR beta nucleotide sequences were sequenced per donor among 398 genotyped donors of the cohort, with roughly 19% of those sequences being non-productive. Several DR-DQ haplotypes were treated as single units for association and clustering because of strong linkage in the cohort. The genetic ancestry cluster associated with self-reported Caucasian donors included roughly 84% of the 300 to 400 genotyped donors. A separate validation cohort of approximately 130 different subjects was used in addition to the approximately 610-subject first cohort. The study was designed to test whether signatures of past pathogen exposure could be identified by cataloging public T cell receptors. All discovery cohort repertoires had been generated on a single sequencing platform. The number of donors typed differed by locus, with roughly 620-630 for A, B, C, DRB1 and DQB1, around 500 for DQA1, 600 to 610 for DPA1, and 450 to 480 for DPB1. Rather than using new phenotypic data, the later analysis identified candidate immune exposures from TCR beta sequences and from how often those sequences occurred across donors. An early release covering roughly 640 HLA-typed donors comprised 250 to 350 gigabases of sequencing data and around 85 million unique TCR sequences. An earlier analysis of around 540 of the donors applied high-throughput TCR beta sequencing to assess whether each TCR beta V gene segment acted as functional or pseudogenic. Both class I and class II loci were covered by HLA typing, at four-digit resolution. The study combined high-throughput TCR immunosequencing, statistical association of individual TCRs with disease status, and machine learning to predict cytomegalovirus infection status. Alongside the repertoire data, information on donor age, sex, ethnicity and CMV serostatus was compiled. A later genetic analysis took genome-wide SNP genotypes for about three fifths of the 666 donors and used that subset as a discovery cohort. A later analysis re-examined previously published TCR beta repertoires from over 500 donors and added high-resolution HLA genotyping to investigate patterns of TCR occurrence.

In total, 600 or so healthy bone marrow donors made up the cohort. All cohort members were sampled while nominally healthy, although unrecorded immune exposures were likely present. The donor was CMV seropositive and belonged to the group of a few hundred seropositive cohort members. A peripheral blood sample was collected from each donor, and TCR beta sequencing was performed on peripheral blood mononuclear cells. Genomic DNA extraction from the blood cell samples was performed with the Qiagen DNeasy Blood Extraction Kit. Worth noting for this clone: This receptor's antigen is unknown. The input lacks base qualities; no much larger clone sits a single base away.

The CDR1 and CDR2 encoded by the germline V gene are LGHNT and FRNRAP. V was cut back by 7 bases and J by 0 bases, leaving a gap of 12 bases between them. The CDR3 sequence holds 14 residues, the cysteine and phenylalanine included. The DNA shown is the 42-base CDR3, in frame from base 1. Libraries were made using the immunoSEQ multiplex PCR assay. A mixture of 60 forward primers for TCR Vbeta segments and 13 reverse primers for TCR Jbeta segments was used in the multiplex PCR. The CDR3 region of rearranged TCR beta genes was amplified from genomic DNA with a multiplex PCR assay. On the Illumina HiSeq System, the amplified TCR beta libraries were sequenced as 87-base-pair reads. The study's own analysis went as follows. In a later analysis, tens of millions of unique TCR beta chains were counted across the roughly 610 repertoires, and around 10 million of these chains were shared by at least two donors. Raw reads were error-corrected and collapsed into unique sequences by a nearest-neighbor algorithm in which closely related sequences were merged to remove PCR and sequencing errors. To assign V, D and J gene segments, CDR3 sequences were aligned to IMGT reference sequences. For a sequence to be retained, at least a six-nucleotide match to both a V gene segment and a J gene segment was required. Rearrangements were classified as productive when the CDR3 lacked stop codons and remained in frame with V and J, and all other rearrangements were classified as non-productive. CDR3 was defined by IMGT convention, running from the second conserved V-encoded cysteine to the conserved J-encoded phenylalanine. Sequences without an unambiguous match to a single V gene segment were excluded from the earlier analysis of about 600 of the donors. In an earlier analysis of 450 to 750 of the donors, a V segment was called functional when productive rearrangements were above 56.7%, and segregating when the standard deviation between donors exceeded 5%. A statistical classification framework was developed to diagnose cytomegalovirus status using the catalog of TCR beta chain sequences. V and J gene assignment, in a later analysis, came from comparing TCR nucleotide sequences with IMGT/GENE-DB human TR gene sequences. The TCRdist pipeline was used in a later analysis to assign CDR3 sequences and most-parsimonious VDJ recombination scenarios. In a later analysis, each TCR beta chain was defined by its CDR3 amino acid sequence together with its V-gene family, and reads without a unique V-gene family were excluded. As a way to deal with suspected cross-contamination and a sequencing artifact, a later analysis dropped 450 to 600 nucleotide sequences that were highly shared and had low generation probability. A later analysis calculated a clonal expansion index for each public chain from normalized within-repertoire ranks of inferred template counts. Generation probabilities in a later analysis came from a VDJ recombination model fitted to out-of-frame rearrangements, and those results were checked against IGoR. Hypergeometric tests were used in a later analysis to score TCR-TCR, TCR-HLA and TCR-CMV co-occurrence, with a repertoire-size bias correction applied to the TCR pairs. To estimate false discovery rates, a later analysis permuted the HLA or CMV assignments 20 times. In a later analysis, co-occurring TCRs were grouped using DBSCAN, and TCRdist sequence similarity was added for clustering within HLA-allele-positive subsets. For co-occurrence clustering, repertoires with fewer than 30,000 or more than 120,000 public chains were excluded, along with roughly 5 repertoires with anomalous nucleotide sharing. Here the immuneACCESS table is served through TCRdb, limited to in-frame sequences with V and J called. Missing clones are a known gap in these copies; in checked studies unresolved V genes cover under half, and the rest lacks a known reason. Clone size and V and J calls were adopted from that table, with D and trimming inferred from the DNA. The sample yields 65,000 to 75,000 clones; roughly 71% were counted once. Roughly 11% of the sample is held by the ten biggest clonotypes.

What the research found in general, with its limitations: A later analysis found that HLA-associated TCR beta chains were more clonally expanded and had lower generation probabilities than equally common non-associated chains. The presence/absence analyses assumed that sequencing depth was roughly uniform across donors, and that assumption may not be true. In a later analysis, around 17,000 TCR beta sequences were associated with specific HLA alleles at a false discovery rate of 0.05. A further reported finding was that TCR beta sequences accurately predicted the HLA-A and HLA-B alleles for most subjects in the first cohort. In vitro tests confirmed that a few of the cytomegalovirus-associated TCR beta chains recognize cytomegalovirus antigens. Strong co-occurrence of HLA alleles, especially DR and DQ, made assigning TCR associations to individual alleles difficult. A cluster of highly shared sequence variants was judged likely to represent a technical artifact of the sequencing pipeline. In a later analysis, several top co-occurrence clusters were reported to appear linked to parvovirus B19, influenza, CMV and Epstein-Barr virus. Across donors, most TCR sequences were observed very rarely, whereas some public TCRs were present in many individuals. Correlated functional status among segregating V segments might be attributable to linkage disequilibrium, but an unknown experimental factor could not be ruled out. In a later genetic analysis, fewer N-insertions in productive TCRs were reported among donors in an Asian-associated ancestry cluster than the approximately 630-donor mean. In the study, 150 to 200 TCR beta chains were listed as associated with cytomegalovirus. An association between a missense DCLRE1C variant and V-gene and J-gene trimming of TCR beta chains was found in a later genetic analysis and replicated in an independent cohort. A later analysis found that most CMV-associated TCR beta chains appeared HLA-restricted, with HLA associations seemingly driven largely by CMV exposure. The authors suggested that the approach could potentially be extended to other disease states and immunological phenotypes. In a later analysis, TCR association rates were found to vary across HLA loci, with the most associated TCRs seen for DRB1 alleles and the fewest for HLA-C alleles. Because HLA typing was unavailable for some donors at each locus, only the typed subset was used in association tests. In an earlier analysis of 500 to 650 of the donors, most TCR beta V segments appeared in productive rearrangements about 87% or about 30% of the time, broadly matching IMGT annotations. Because counts were too low, about 18 rarely observed V segments, including chromosome 9 orphons, were left out of the earlier analysis of approximately 500 of the donors. The classifier was reported to diagnose cytomegalovirus status with high specificity and sensitivity in both the original cohort and the validation cohort. CMV serostatus was the only immune exposure information available for the cohort. Because the 87-base-pair reads could not distinguish some IMGT-functional V segments, including TRBV6-2 and TRBV6-3, those segments were excluded. This cohort had only TCR beta chains sequenced, and the lack of alpha or paired-chain data limited which features could be detected.

The rearranged segments are TRBV12-5 and TRBJ1-1; TRBD1 is a weak D gene call, 6 bases matching. Material for sequencing was PBMCs. The source of this sequence is a woman aged 55-69 years in good health and CMV-seropositive. This receptor has the CDR3 CASAQGQLNTEAFF. The DNA is as follows: TGTGCTAGTGCCCAGGGACAATTGAACACTGAAGCTTTCTTT.